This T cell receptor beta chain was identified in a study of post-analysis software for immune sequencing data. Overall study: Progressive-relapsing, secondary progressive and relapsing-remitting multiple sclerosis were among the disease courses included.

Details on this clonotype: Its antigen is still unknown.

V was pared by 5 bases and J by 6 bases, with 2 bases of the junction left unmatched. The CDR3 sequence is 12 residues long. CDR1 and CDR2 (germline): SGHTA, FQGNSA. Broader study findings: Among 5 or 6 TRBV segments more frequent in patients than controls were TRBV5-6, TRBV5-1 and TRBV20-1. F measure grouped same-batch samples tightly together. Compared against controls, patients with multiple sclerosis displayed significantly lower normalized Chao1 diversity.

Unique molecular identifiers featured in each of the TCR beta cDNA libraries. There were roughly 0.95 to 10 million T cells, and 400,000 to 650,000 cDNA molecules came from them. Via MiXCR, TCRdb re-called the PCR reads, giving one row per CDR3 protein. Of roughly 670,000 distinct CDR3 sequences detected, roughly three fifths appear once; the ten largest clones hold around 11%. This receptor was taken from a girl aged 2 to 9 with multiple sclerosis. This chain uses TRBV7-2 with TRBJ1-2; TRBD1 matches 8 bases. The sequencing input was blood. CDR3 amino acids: CASSDRGHGYTF. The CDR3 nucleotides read TGTGCCAGCAGCGACAGGGGTCATGGCTACACCTTC.